What follows are 29 T cell receptor beta chains derived from one specimen sequenced in a study of T cells in localized non-small cell lung cancer. Libraries were prepared by immunoSEQ multiplex PCR; TCRdb keeps only in-frame clonotypes and omits some of them. Of about 11,000 clones in the sample, less than 35% were seen once. Here the sequenced sample was lung tumor tissue, taken before any cancer treatment. The receptors were gathered from a man aged 35 to 70 with stage I lung adenocarcinoma.

Only a few counts were recorded for this clone. V and J are TRBV6-8 and TRBJ2-7, with D perhaps matching TRBD1 or TRBD2 (5 bases each). V was clipped by 4 bases and J by 1 base, with 8 bases between them. Germline V gene data show CDR1 as MNHGY and CDR2 as SAAAGT. CDR3 size: 13 residues. The CDR3 bases are TGTGCCAGCAGTTGGGGGTTATCCTACGAGCAGTACTTC. Its translation: CASSWGLSYEQYF.

This clone was counted only a few times. This chain uses TRBV6-8 with TRBJ2-7, with 10 bases that match TRBD2. J was trimmed by 6 bases and V by 9 bases; bases with no gene match: 5. This CDR3 comprises 12 residues. Germline CDR1 and CDR2: MNHGY and SAAAGT. The CDR3 reads CASKRGGVEQYF. The CDR3 DNA reads as TGTGCCAGTAAGCGGGGGGGCGTCGAGCAGTACTTC.

CDR3 residues: CASRIQGLTDTQYF. The CDR3 DNA is TGTGCCAGTCGAATACAGGGTCTCACAGATACGCAGTATTTT. The chain recombines TRBV19 with TRBJ2-3; maybe TRBD1 (6 bases). The V gene's germline CDR1 is LNHDA and CDR2 SQIVND (reference sequence). The CDR3 covers 14 residues. The V end was cut by 8 bases, the J end by 2 bases, with 14 bases between.

There are a few counts of this clone. The chain combines TRBV9 with TRBJ1-6; no clear D. V was pared by 5 bases and J by 10 bases, with 19 bases between. The CDR3 length is 15 residues. CDR1 and CDR2 (germline): SGDLS, YYNGEE. DNA of the CDR3: TGTGCCAGCAGTGTCGGCAGTCTGGTGTGGTCACCCCTCCACTTT. Translating it yields CASSVGSLVWSPLHF.

V gene TRBV10-3 combines with J gene TRBJ2-2, with D unresolved. Trimming shortened V by 0 bases and J by 5 bases, and 10 bases separated the two germline ends. Germline V gene lookup returns CDR1 ENHRY and CDR2 SYGVKD. This CDR3 has 15 amino acids. The DNA for the CDR3 is TGTGCCATCAGTGAGTCAGTTAAGGGAACCGGGGAGCTGTTTTTT. Its protein is CAISESVKGTGELFF.

This clone was counted once. The rearrangement links TRBV19 to TRBJ1-6, with D tentatively TRBD1 (5 bases). V was clipped by 5 bases and J by 5 bases, with 13 bases between them. CDR3 length equals 15 residues. CDR1 is LNHDA, CDR2 SQIVND, per germline (reference sequence). The CDR3 DNA follows: TGTGCCAGTAGTCCCACCCCAGGGAATAATTCACCCCTCCACTTT. It translates to CASSPTPGNNSPLHF.

The chain uses TRBV12-5 and TRBJ1-3, with D hard to call. Germline V gene data show CDR1 as LGHNT and CDR2 as FRNRAP. The CDR3 extends over 11 amino acids. CDR3 DNA: TGTGCCACCGTCGGTGGAAACACCATATATTTT. Protein sequence: CATVGGNTIYF. Full variable domain (outside the CDR3, taken from reference TRBV12-5 and TRBJ1-3): DARVTQTPRHKVTEMGQEVTMRCQPILGHNTVFWYRQTMMQGLELLAYFRNRAPLDDSGMPKDRFSAEMPDATLATLKIQPSEPRDSAVYFCATVGGNTIYFGEGSWLTVV.

This clone was found a few times. V is TRBV6-8 and J is TRBJ2-7; D assignment may be TRBD1 or TRBD2 (6 bases each). The CDR3 has 16 amino acids. V lost 6 bases and J lost 4, with 22 bases in between. Germline CDR1 reads MNHGY; CDR2 reads SAAAGT. CDR3 coding DNA: TGTGCCAGCAGATTGTCCCCACTATGGGGGGCTTACGAGCAGTACTTC. Residues: CASRLSPLWGAYEQYF.

Only a few counts were recorded for this clone. V gene TRBV18 combines with J gene TRBJ2-1, with TRBD1 matching over 7 bases. CDR1 KGHSH and CDR2 LQKENI come from the germline V gene. This CDR3 contains 16 residues. J was trimmed by 7 bases and V by 3 bases; bases with no gene match: 12. The CDR3 DNA reads as TGTGCCAGCTCACCCCGGTTATCAGGGGGAATGAATGAGCAGTTCTTC. Encoded protein: CASSPRLSGGMNEQFF.

This clone was seen a handful of times. The CDR3 nucleotides are TGTGCCTGGGACAGGGATATTGGCTACGAGCAGTACTTC. Its protein product is CAWDRDIGYEQYF. The chain recombines TRBV30 with TRBJ2-7; TRBD1 agrees at 7 bases. Germline CDR1 is GTSNPN and CDR2 is SVGIG (reference sequence). The CDR3 is 13 amino acids. The V and J ends lost 5 bases and 3 bases, in that order; junction bases with no gene match: 7.

This clone was seen more than once but under ten times. The V and J genes are TRBV7-2 and TRBJ2-7, with D tentatively TRBD1 (6 bases). Per germline, CDR1 SGHTA and CDR2 FQGNSA. Trimming shortened V by 1 base and J by 6 bases, and 10 bases separated the two germline ends. The CDR3 covers 13 residues. The CDR3 sequence: CASSLGFRGEQYF. The CDR3 coding sequence is TGTGCCAGCAGCTTAGGATTCAGGGGCGAGCAGTACTTC.

This clone was seen a handful of times. J is TRBJ1-2 and V is TRBV6-8; D gene unclear. Germline CDR1 MNHGY, CDR2 SAAAGT. V was cut by 5 bases and J by 4 bases, with 20 bases left in between. The CDR3 is 16 residues long. CDR3 DNA: TGTGCCAGCAGTGAGAAGGGCGCCCTCCCTGGCTATGGCTACACCTTC. It codes for CASSEKGALPGYGYTF.

The chain links TRBV19 to TRBJ1-5; D unclear. From germline, CDR1 is LNHDA and CDR2 SQIVND (reference sequence). CDR3 length: 14 amino acids. V was clipped by 5 bases and J by 5 bases, with 13 bases between them. CDR3 region: CASSSHFRDQPQHF. CDR3 bases: TGTGCCAGTAGTTCCCATTTTCGGGATCAGCCCCAGCATTTT.

The V gene is TRBV19, the J gene TRBJ2-4, with D perhaps matching TRBD1 (6 bases). Trimming left V 5 bases short and J 6 bases short, with 14 bases between. Germline CDR1 LNHDA, CDR2 SQIVND (reference sequence). The CDR3 runs to 14 residues. Here the CDR3 DNA reads TGTGCCAGTAGTTGGGGCGCAGGGGCAAACATTCAGTACTTC. It is translated as CASSWGAGANIQYF. Supplemented by reference TRBV19 and TRBJ2-4, the full variable domain reads DGGITQSPKYLFRKEGQNVTLSCEQNLNHDAMYWYRQDPGQGLRLIYYSQIVNDFQKGDIAEGYSVSREKKESFPLTVTSAQKNPTAFYLCASSWGAGANIQYFGAGTRLSVL.

This chain joins TRBV6-8 and TRBJ2-7; D might be TRBD2 (5 bases). Per germline, CDR1 MNHGY and CDR2 SAAAGT. Trimming cost V 0 bases and J 0 bases, with 9 bases left between them. The CDR3 totals 15 residues. The chain's CDR3 is CASSYSPGNSYEQYF. CDR3 DNA sequence: TGTGCCAGCAGTTACTCCCCGGGGAACTCCTACGAGCAGTACTTC.

The V call is TRBV19, the J call TRBJ2-1, with D possibly being TRBD1 or TRBD2 (5 bases each). The CDR3 consists of 14 residues. CDR1 is LNHDA, CDR2 SQIVND, per germline (reference sequence). Trimming stripped 7 bases from V and 4 bases from J, with 14 bases between. The CDR3 coding sequence is TGTGCCAGTATCGCGAACGGGGCGTACAATGAGCAGTTCTTC. Its protein product is CASIANGAYNEQFF.

This chain joins TRBV19 and TRBJ1-2; 7 bases are a match to TRBD1. CDR3 length: 13 amino acids. Germline V gene data show CDR1 as LNHDA and CDR2 as SQIVND (reference sequence). Trimming cost V 8 bases and J 4 bases; bases outside gene matches: 7. The CDR3 reads CASGDRAIYGYTF. CDR3 in DNA: TGTGCCAGTGGGGACAGAGCTATCTATGGCTACACCTTC.

V usage is TRBV7-5 and J usage is TRBJ2-3; TRBD1, the table's D call, lacks a check against the DNA. TRBV7-5 is labeled a pseudogene. CDR3 length: 15 residues. This CDR3 is CASSQTQGEKDTQYF. The CDR3 nucleotides are TGTGCCAGCAGCCAGACCCAGGGGGAGAAAGATACGCAGTATTTT.

The chain carries TRBV11-3 and TRBJ1-3; TRBD1 might be the D (6 bases). V lost 3 bases and J lost 3, with 18 bases in between. Germline CDR1 SGHNT, CDR2 YENEEA. CDR3 length: 17 residues. The CDR3 protein is CASSLLPQGGYGNTIYF. DNA of the CDR3: TGTGCCAGCAGCTTGCTCCCACAGGGCGGTTATGGAAACACCATATATTTT.

The table lists this clone with a few counts. The J gene is TRBJ2-7, the V gene TRBV11-3; D is unresolved. From germline, CDR1 is SGHNT and CDR2 YENEEA. Trimming pared 1 base from V and 2 bases from J, leaving 9 bases between. CDR3 length: 14 amino acids. The CDR3 reads CASSLGRSAYEQYF. The CDR3, as DNA: TGTGCCAGCAGCTTAGGCAGGTCAGCCTACGAGCAGTACTTC.

The chain couples TRBV6-8 to TRBJ1-5; D call uncertain. The ends were cut back, 5 bases at V and 5 bases at J, with 22 bases in the middle. The CDR3 spans 17 residues. The germline CDR1 and CDR2 sequences are MNHGY and SAAAGT. The chain's CDR3 is CASSGLRLKLAHQPQHF. CDR3 bases: TGTGCCAGCAGTGGCCTAAGACTAAAGCTAGCGCATCAGCCCCAGCATTTT.

The gene calls are TRBV5-1 and TRBJ1-6; 7 nucleotides agree with TRBD1. The CDR3 extends over 14 amino acids. Per the germline V gene, CDR1 is SGHRS and CDR2 is YFSETQ. Losses at the gene ends were 2 bases for V and 8 bases for J; bases not matched to a gene: 4. CDR3 amino acids: CASSLRQGDSPLHF. The DNA for the CDR3 is TGCGCCAGCAGCTTACGACAGGGTGATTCACCCCTCCACTTT. Drawing the rest from reference TRBV5-1 and TRBJ1-6, the complete variable domain is KAGVTQTPRYLIKTRGQQVTLSCSPISGHRSVSWYQQTPGQGLQFLFEYFSETQRNKGNFPGRFSGRQFSNSRSEMNVSTLELGDSALYLCASSLRQGDSPLHFGNGTRLTVT.

V gene TRBV11-3 combines with J gene TRBJ1-2, with a weak D call TRBD1 (5 bases). Per germline, CDR1 SGHNT and CDR2 YENEEA. The V end was cut by 5 bases, the J end by 1 base, with 14 bases between. This CDR3 contains 15 residues. The CDR3 nucleotides read TGTGCCAGCAGCCCCGGGACGGGGATTAACTATGGCTACACCTTC. Translation gives CASSPGTGINYGYTF.

In its sample, this clone was seen a few times. The chain recombines TRBV9 with TRBJ1-1; perhaps TRBD1 as D (5 bases). Trimming took 5 bases from V and 0 from J, leaving 11 bases between them. CDR3 length equals 14 residues. Looked up from germline, CDR1 is SGDLS and CDR2 is YYNGEE. The CDR3 loop reads CASSADRLNTEAFF. CDR3 DNA: TGTGCCAGCAGTGCAGACAGACTGAACACTGAAGCTTTCTTT.

The chain couples TRBV11-3 to TRBJ1-1; D is unclear. Germline V gene sequence: CDR1 SGHNT, CDR2 YENEEA. The V end lost 0 bases, the J end lost 4 bases, and 9 bases lay between the germline ends. The CDR3 is 14 residues long. The CDR3 is CASSLDFGSTEAFF. CDR3 DNA: TGTGCCAGCAGCTTAGATTTCGGGAGCACTGAAGCTTTCTTT.

This clone was seen a few times. J is TRBJ2-7 and V is TRBV15; D uncertain. The germline CDR1 and CDR2 sequences are LNHNV and YYDKDF (reference sequence). The CDR3 is 15 amino acids. Trimming shortened V by 0 bases and J by 2 bases, and 11 bases separated the two germline ends. CDR3 loop: CATSRDQGGAYEQYF. CDR3 coding DNA: TGTGCCACCAGCAGAGATCAAGGTGGAGCCTACGAGCAGTACTTC.

This rearrangement joins TRBV7-1 to TRBJ1-2; TRBD1 agrees at 7 bases. TRBV7-1 is labeled an ORF, and its function is uncertain. J lost 9 bases, V lost 5 bases, and 9 bases had no gene match. This CDR3 spans 13 amino acids. The CDR3 reads CASSPRQGKSYTF. The CDR3 DNA is TGTGCCAGCAGCCCCCGACAGGGTAAAAGCTACACCTTC.

The J gene is TRBJ1-4, the V gene TRBV5-1; D unresolved. CDR3 length: 15 amino acids. Between the trimmed V and J ends, which lost 1 base and 5 bases, there was a span of 12 bases. The germline gives CDR1 SGHRS, CDR2 YFSETQ. CDR3 sequence: CASSLQSISNEKLFF. The CDR3 DNA is TGCGCCAGCAGCTTGCAGTCGATATCGAATGAAAAACTGTTTTTT.

This clone has ten or more counts. This chain links TRBV11-3 with TRBJ1-2, with TRBD1 matching 7 bases. V lost 0 bases, J lost 2 bases, and 6 bases stayed unmatched. This CDR3 has 16 residues. The germline V gene encodes CDR1 SGHNT and CDR2 YENEEA. The CDR3 region has the DNA TGTGCCAGCAGCTTAGATAGGACAGGCCTAAACTATGGCTACACCTTC. This codes for CASSLDRTGLNYGYTF.